Presented here are 27 T cell receptor beta chains from one specimen sequenced in a study of T cell repertoires in cytomegalovirus infection. One entry per CDR3 protein, called by TCRdb with MiXCR from the reads. In the table there are 830,000 or so distinct CDR3 sequences, 32% of which are singletons. Which antigens these TCRs recognize remains unknown. The sample here was cultured CD8+ T cells from PBMCs, taken from culture after CMV antigen stimulation. These receptors were obtained from a human donor in good health (CMV status not recorded). Some clones in this sample may be carry-over from other donors' samples.

V usage is TRBV6-2 or TRBV6-3 and J usage is TRBJ2-4; D may be TRBD1 (5 bases). CDR1 and CDR2 (germline): MNHEY, SVGEGT. V shed 0 bases and J shed 6 bases, with 12 bases lying between them. CDR3 length: 15 amino acids. CDR3 coding DNA: TGTGCCAGCAGTTACTCGAATGGGGCATCAAACATTCAGTACTTC. Residues: CASSYSNGASNIQYF.

This clonotype was observed a few times. The chain carries TRBV28 and TRBJ1-2, with D uncertain. The CDR3 extends over 13 amino acids. V shed 5 bases and J shed 4 bases, with 11 bases lying between them. CDR1 and CDR2 from the germline V gene are MDHEN and SYDVKM. In DNA form, the CDR3 reads TGTGCCAGCAGTCCAGAGACCGCCTATGGCTACACCTTC. Translating it yields CASSPETAYGYTF.

The gene calls are TRBV6-6 and TRBJ1-2, with 12 bases matching TRBD1. CDR1 and CDR2 (germline): MNHNY, SVGAGI (reference sequence). The CDR3 consists of 16 residues. With 6 bases clipped from V and 2 bases from J, the junction kept 7 bases outside the gene matches. The DNA for the CDR3 is TGTGCCAGCAGGACCCGGGACAGGGGGCGGAACTATGGCTACACCTTC. Translating gives CASRTRDRGRNYGYTF.

This clonotype appeared once. A much larger clone differs from this one at a single base, so this may be a read error. CDR3 DNA: TGTACCAGCAGCTACATCCTAACAGGGTCCTCGGGTGGCTACACCTTC. Its translation is CTSSYILTGSSGGYTF. J is TRBJ1-2 and V is TRBV5-4; D is perhaps TRBD1 (6 bases). Germline V gives CDR1 SGHNT, CDR2 YYREEE (reference sequence). The CDR3 has 16 residues.

This chain links TRBV19 with TRBJ1-1; the D is unclear. Germline V gene lookup returns CDR1 LNHDA and CDR2 SQIVND (reference sequence). The CDR3 has 14 amino acids. V was shortened by 2 bases and J by 1 base, with 8 bases between the two germline ends. DNA for the CDR3: TGTGCCAGTAGTATAAGAAACTCGAACACTGAAGCTTTCTTT. Translated: CASSIRNSNTEAFF. Full variable domain (rest looked up from reference TRBV19 and TRBJ1-1): DGGITQSPKYLFRKEGQNVTLSCEQNLNHDAMYWYRQDPGQGLRLIYYSQIVNDFQKGDIAEGYSVSREKKESFPLTVTSAQKNPTAFYLCASSIRNSNTEAFFGQGTRLTVV.

The chain uses TRBV7-9 and TRBJ2-3; D is perhaps TRBD1 or TRBD2 (5 bases each). Germline lookup yields CDR1 SEHNR and CDR2 FQNEAQ (reference sequence). This CDR3 contains 17 residues. V was shortened by 1 base and J by 1 base, with 15 bases between the two germline ends. Written as DNA, the CDR3 is TGTGCCAGCAGCTTAGAAGGGGATAGCGAGGGCACAGATACGCAGTATTTT. Its protein is CASSLEGDSEGTDTQYF.

The sample holds a few counts of this clonotype. The V and J genes are TRBV23-1 and TRBJ2-1; D unclear. TRBV23-1 is identified as an open reading frame with a role that is uncertain. The CDR3 loop spans 12 amino acids. V was cut by 0 bases and J by 10 bases, with 7 bases left in between. CDR3 sequence: CASSQSREEQFF. In nucleotides, the CDR3 is TGCGCCAGCAGTCAATCGAGAGAGGAGCAGTTCTTC.

Worth noting for this clonotype: A read error may produce the germline difference seen at one junction end. The chain uses TRBV7-9 and TRBJ2-3; 8 bases agree with TRBD2. The CDR3 extends over 16 amino acids. Looked up from germline, CDR1 is SEHNR and CDR2 is FQNEAQ (reference sequence). The CDR3 region has the DNA TGTGTCAGCAGCTCCCTAGCGGGTGAGACAGCAGATACGCAGTATTTT. It codes for CVSSSLAGETADTQYF.

This clonotype was recorded a few times. This chain links TRBV7-9 with TRBJ1-5; the D gene is possibly TRBD1 (6 bases). The germline gives CDR1 SEHNR, CDR2 FQNEAQ (reference sequence). This CDR3 is built from 18 residues. V was cut by 1 base and J by 0 bases, with 16 bases left in between. CDR3 sequence reads: CASSLVGQQGYSNQPQHF. CDR3 bases: TGTGCCAGCAGCTTAGTAGGCCAGCAGGGGTATAGCAATCAGCCCCAGCATTTT.

This chain connects TRBV27 to TRBJ2-7, with a possible D match to TRBD2 (7 bases). Trimming took 2 bases from V and 1 from J, leaving 12 bases between them. Germline CDR1 and CDR2: MNHEY and SMNVEV (reference sequence). The CDR3 has 15 amino acids. CDR3 sequence reads: CASSLRGGHSYEQYV. The DNA for the CDR3 is TGTGCCAGCAGTTTAAGGGGGGGCCATTCCTACGAGCAGTACGTC.

This chain connects TRBV29-1 to TRBJ2-7; 7 bases are a match to TRBD1. CDR1 SQVTM and CDR2 ANQGSEA come from the germline V gene. CDR3 length equals 11 residues. Unmatched junction bases numbered 1, after V lost 4 bases and J lost 4 bases. CDR3 nucleotide sequence: TGCAGCGTTGGGACAGGTTACGAGCAGTACTTC. It is translated as CSVGTGYEQYF.

Concerning this clonotype: This sequence may be a read error, since a much larger clone differs from it by one base. The chain links TRBV7-2 to TRBJ2-1; 10 bases fit TRBD1. Trimming removed 4 bases from V and 8 bases from J; junction bases left unmatched: 5. This CDR3 has 14 amino acids. CDR1 and CDR2 (germline): SGHTA, FQGNSA. The CDR3 DNA follows: TGTGCCAGCAGCTGGGGACAGGGGTACTATGAGCAGTTCTTC. This encodes CASSWGQGYYEQFF.

The chain recombines TRBV10-3 with TRBJ2-7, with D perhaps being TRBD1 or TRBD2 (5 bases each). The CDR3 totals 11 residues. V gave up 6 bases and J gave up 4 bases, with 7 bases separating them. Germline V gene data show CDR1 as ENHRY and CDR2 as SYGVKD. The CDR3 protein is CAIRGTYEQYF. The CDR3, as DNA: TGTGCCATCAGGGGGACGTACGAGCAGTACTTC.

This clonotype was counted ten times or more. The rearrangement uses TRBV7-8 and TRBJ1-5; D uncertain. This CDR3 is 13 amino acids long. Germline CDR1 SGHVS, CDR2 FQNEAQ. V shed 7 bases and J shed 0 bases, with 7 bases lying between them. The CDR3 DNA is TGTGCCAGCACCGGGGATAGCAATCAGCCCCAGCATTTT. It specifies CASTGDSNQPQHF.

This clonotype was recorded a few times. The chain employs TRBV12-5 and TRBJ2-3, with D unclear. Trimming stripped 5 bases from V and 1 base from J, with 7 bases between. The CDR3 has 13 amino acids. Germline V CDR1 and CDR2: LGHNT, FRNRAP. The CDR3 sequence: CASGPSRTDTQYF. The CDR3, as DNA: TGTGCTAGTGGTCCCTCCCGCACAGATACGCAGTATTTT.

The V gene is TRBV28, the J gene TRBJ2-5; D may be TRBD1 (6 bases). The V and J ends lost 5 bases and 2 bases respectively, with 15 bases between them. Germline loops: CDR1 MDHEN, CDR2 SYDVKM. The CDR3 contains 15 residues. The CDR3, as DNA: TGTGCCAGCAGTCCCCTGTCAGGGGCGCAAGAGACCCAGTACTTC. This codes for CASSPLSGAQETQYF.

This clonotype was seen repeatedly, ten times or more. CDR3 nucleotide sequence: TGTGCCAGCAGCTTAAAGGGGGATGCGCCCAACTATGGCTACACCTTC. Its protein is CASSLKGDAPNYGYTF. The chain joins TRBV7-9 to TRBJ1-2; D may be TRBD1 (6 bases). Between the trimmed V and J ends, which lost 2 bases and 2 bases, there was a span of 15 bases. The germline V gene encodes CDR1 SEHNR and CDR2 FQNEAQ (reference sequence). The length of the CDR3 is 16 residues.

This clonotype has a single count. A read error may be the cause here, since a much bigger clone is one base away. The chain joins TRBV7-2 to TRBJ2-5; TRBD1 matches 12 bases. CDR1 is SGHTA and CDR2 is FQGNSA in the germline V gene. The CDR3 length is 18 residues. CDR3 protein: CANSLGQGAIGPQETQYF. As DNA, the CDR3 is TGTGCCAACAGCTTGGGACAGGGGGCGATAGGACCCCAAGAGACCCAGTACTTC.

As to this clonotype: A read error may explain this, as a much larger clone is one base away. V usage is TRBV7-2 and J usage is TRBJ2-7, with D possibly matching TRBD1 (5 bases). CDR3 length: 12 residues. CDR1 and CDR2 (germline): SGHTA, FQGNSA. The CDR3 region has the DNA TGTGTCAGCAGCACCCAGGGAAACGAGCAGTACTTC. Protein: CVSSTQGNEQYF.

The J gene is TRBJ2-7, the V gene TRBV6-2 or TRBV6-3; TRBD1 or TRBD2 may be the D gene (5 bases each). The CDR3 covers 12 residues. Germline V gives CDR1 MNHEY, CDR2 SVGEGT. V gave up 5 bases and J gave up 6 bases, with 11 bases separating them. CDR3 in DNA: TGTGCCAGCAGTGGGGGAGATGGCGAGCAGTACTTC. Residues: CASSGGDGEQYF.

This clonotype was counted many times. The chain uses TRBV12-3 or TRBV12-4 and TRBJ1-5; possibly TRBD1 for D (5 bases). Trimming cost V 6 bases and J 0 bases, with 9 bases left between them. This CDR3 contains 14 residues. This chain's CDR3 is CASSQTDSNQPQHF. DNA for the CDR3: TGTGCCAGCAGCCAGACAGATAGCAATCAGCCCCAGCATTTT.

The chain combines TRBV7-2 with TRBJ2-7; no reliable D call. V was cut by 3 bases and J by 7 bases, with 10 bases left in between. CDR1 SGHTA and CDR2 FQGNSA come from the germline V gene. There are 12 residues in the CDR3. The CDR3 DNA reads TGTGCCAGCAGCTTCATTGTGGGAGAGCAGTACTTC. Translated, it gives CASSFIVGEQYF.

The chain is built from TRBV6-5 and TRBJ1-2, with TRBD1 as a possible D gene (6 bases). The CDR3 has 12 residues. CDR1 is MNHEY and CDR2 is SVGAGI in the germline V gene. The germline V and J ends were trimmed by 8 bases and 6 bases, with 13 bases remaining between them. The CDR3 loop reads CASAHPGDGYTF. CDR3 nucleotide sequence: TGTGCCAGCGCCCACCCAGGGGATGGCTACACCTTC.

CDR3 loop: CASSLPGPTSGGANEQFF. The CDR3 DNA follows: TGTGCCAGCAGCTTACCTGGGCCTACTAGCGGGGGGGCAAATGAGCAGTTCTTC. This chain links TRBV7-9 with TRBJ2-1, with 13 bases identical to TRBD2. The CDR3 is made up of 18 amino acids. Germline-derived CDR1 and CDR2 are SEHNR and FQNEAQ (reference sequence). J lost 7 bases, V lost 2 bases, and 11 bases had no gene match.

This clonotype was counted only a few times. This chain connects TRBV12-3 or TRBV12-4 to TRBJ2-7, with TRBD2 as a possible D gene (6 bases). The CDR3 length is 12 residues. V was clipped by 3 bases and J by 9 bases, with 12 bases between them. CDR3 nucleotides: TGTGCCAGCAGTTTTGGAGGGCTGGGGCAGTACGTC. As protein: CASSFGGLGQYV.

In this sample, this clonotype turned up many times. The V and J genes are TRBV7-9 and TRBJ1-1; unclear D gene. The CDR3 spans 12 residues. V was shortened by 5 bases and J by 5 bases, with 9 bases between the two germline ends. Per the germline V gene, CDR1 is SEHNR and CDR2 is FQNEAQ (reference sequence). The CDR3, as DNA: TGTGCCAGCAGCCCTCCCCGGACTGAAGCTTTCTTT. Its protein product is CASSPPRTEAFF.

V gene TRBV4-2 combines with J gene TRBJ2-3, with D hard to call. This CDR3 contains 16 residues. The germline gives CDR1 LGHNA, CDR2 YNFKEQ. The germline V and J ends were trimmed by 5 bases and 2 bases, with 17 bases remaining between them. CDR3 sequence reads: CASSGNSGWPTDTQYF. The CDR3 DNA sequence: TGTGCCAGCAGCGGAAACTCCGGTTGGCCCACAGATACGCAGTATTTT.